The rows below give T cell receptor beta chains drawn from one sample of a study of control samples from healthy donors and cancer patients. Sequencing used immunoSEQ multiplex PCR; TCRdb keeps in-frame clones, though not all of them. The repertoire holds approximately 150,000 clones, with almost 90% as singletons. The sample was blood. The source is a man in his late teens or twenties in good health. Both conserved end residues are part of each CDR3. Each record gives: CDR3 DNA, CDR3 protein, V gene, clone size, D gene, J gene. The D gene is left open where the match is weak. Only some rows state a clone size, as once, few, many or a class for expanded clones.

TGTGCCAGCAGTCATTTTCAGGGGAGGCAAGAGACCCAGTACTTC | CASSHFQGRQETQYF | TRBV6-2/TRBV6-3 | - | - | TRBJ2-5
TGTGCCAGCAGCTTGTACAGGGGCAACTATGGCTACACCTTC | CASSLYRGNYGYTF | TRBV5-6 | - | TRBD1 | TRBJ1-2
TGCGCCAGCAGCCAAACAGCAGGGGCTGGAAACACCATATATTTT | CASSQTAGAGNTIYF | TRBV4-3 | - | - | TRBJ1-3
TGCGCCAGCAGCTTGTTGGGGGCAGGTCGGTCCCAAGAGACCCAGTACTTC | CASSLLGAGRSQETQYF | TRBV5-1 | - | - | TRBJ2-5
TGTGCCACCAGGTCGGGTCTCGGCACAGATACGCAGTATTTT | CATRSGLGTDTQYF | TRBV24-1 | - | - | TRBJ2-3
TGTGCCAGCAGTGAAGTTCCCCCTCGGGAGACCCAGTACTTC | CASSEVPPRETQYF | TRBV2 | - | - | TRBJ2-5
TGTGCCAGCAGCAAACGAACAGGGGATGGAAACACTGAAGCTTTCTTT | CASSKRTGDGNTEAFF | TRBV3-1/TRBV3-2 | - | TRBD1 | TRBJ1-1
TGTGCCAGCAGTGTTTTGGGGTACATTCAGTACTTC | CASSVLGYIQYF | TRBV2 | - | - | TRBJ2-4
TGTGCCAGCAGCTTAGTAGGGGGACCTAACACCGGGGAGCTGTTTTTT | CASSLVGGPNTGELFF | TRBV7-9 | - | - | TRBJ2-2
TGTGCCAGCAGCCCATCAGGAGGGGATCAGCCCCAGCATTTT | CASSPSGGDQPQHF | TRBV7-9 | - | - | TRBJ1-5
TGTGCCAGCAAGTGGCGGGGGGAAAACATTCAGTACTTC | CASKWRGENIQYF | TRBV2 | - | TRBD2 | TRBJ2-4
TGCGCCAGCAGCCAAGATAGGTGGGAGGTCATTGGGGAGCAGTTCTTC | CASSQDRWEVIGEQFF | TRBV4-3 | - | - | TRBJ2-1
TGTGCCAGCAGCCAAGGGCGGCTGCTCCCTGGCTACACCTTC | CASSQGRLLPGYTF | TRBV3-1/TRBV3-2 | - | - | TRBJ1-2
TGTGCCAGCAGTGTCGGACGGTCTTACGAGCAGTACTTC | CASSVGRSYEQYF | TRBV28 | - | - | TRBJ2-7
TGTGCCAGCAGCGGACCCCCCGGGACTAGCGGGTACAATGAGCAGTTCTTC | CASSGPPGTSGYNEQFF | TRBV9 | - | TRBD2 | TRBJ2-1
TGCAGCGTCGTCCTGACAGCTGATAGCAATCAGCCCCAGCATTTT | CSVVLTADSNQPQHF | TRBV29-1 | few | - | TRBJ1-5
TGTGCCACCAGCAGAAACCGACAAGACGAGCAGTACTTC | CATSRNRQDEQYF | TRBV15 | - | - | TRBJ2-7
TGTGCCAGCTCACCAAGGGGGTCTGAGCCTGGAAACACCATATATTTT | CASSPRGSEPGNTIYF | TRBV18 | - | - | TRBJ1-3
TGTGCCAGCAGCCTTCATCAGGGGGGTACGAACACTGAAGCTTTCTTT | CASSLHQGGTNTEAFF | TRBV21-1 | - | - | TRBJ1-1
TGTGCCAGCAGACAGGGGGCGAACACCGGGGAGCTGTTTTTT | CASRQGANTGELFF | TRBV27 | - | TRBD1 | TRBJ2-2
TGTGCCAGCAGCTTCAGCATGAAGGAGACCCAGTACTTC | CASSFSMKETQYF | TRBV7-6 | - | - | TRBJ2-5
TGTGCCAGCAGTTCCTACCTCAACACTGAAGCTTTCTTT | CASSSYLNTEAFF | TRBV6-5 | - | - | TRBJ1-1
TGTGCCAGCAGCGAACGAGGGCCGAAGTTTAATCAGCCCCAGCATTTT | CASSERGPKFNQPQHF | TRBV6-1 | - | - | TRBJ1-5
TGTGCCAGTAGTAGCGGTGCCGCGGTCGCCACTGAAGCTTTCTTT | CASSSGAAVATEAFF | TRBV19 | - | - | TRBJ1-1